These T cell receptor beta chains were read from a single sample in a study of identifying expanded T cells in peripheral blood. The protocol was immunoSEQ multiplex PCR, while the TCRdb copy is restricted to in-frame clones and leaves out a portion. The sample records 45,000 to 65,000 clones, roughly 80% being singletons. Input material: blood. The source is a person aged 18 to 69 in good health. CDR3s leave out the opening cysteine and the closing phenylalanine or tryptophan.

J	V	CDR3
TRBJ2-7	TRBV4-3	ASSQGPSSYEQY
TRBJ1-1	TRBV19	ATEKGGYNTEAF
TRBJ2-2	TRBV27	ASRRPGLASTGELF
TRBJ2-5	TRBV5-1	ASSLVGKETQY
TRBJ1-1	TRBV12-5	ASGNKVRTEAF
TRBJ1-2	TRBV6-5	ASSVRGRTTRGYT
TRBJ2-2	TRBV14	ASSQERDRGPTGELF
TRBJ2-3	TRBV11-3	ASSLGPSTDTQY
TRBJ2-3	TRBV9	ASSVGGTSGTWGTDTQY
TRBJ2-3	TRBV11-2	ASSQGDTQY
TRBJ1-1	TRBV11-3	ASSPLSDRALSEAF
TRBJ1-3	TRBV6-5	ASSYSRPISGNTIY
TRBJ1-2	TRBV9	ASSVEGDSNYGYT
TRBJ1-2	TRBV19	ASSPTQKPNYGYT